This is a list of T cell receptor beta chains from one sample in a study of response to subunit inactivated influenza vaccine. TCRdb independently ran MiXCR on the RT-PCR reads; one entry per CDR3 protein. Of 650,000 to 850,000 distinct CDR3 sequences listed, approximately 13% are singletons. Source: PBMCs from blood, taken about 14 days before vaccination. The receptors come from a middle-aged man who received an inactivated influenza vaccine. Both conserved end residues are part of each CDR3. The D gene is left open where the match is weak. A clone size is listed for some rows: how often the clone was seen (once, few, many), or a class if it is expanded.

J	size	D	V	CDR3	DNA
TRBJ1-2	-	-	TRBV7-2	CASSPRDFGYGYTF	TGTGCCAGCAGCCCCCGGGACTTCGGCTATGGCTACACCTTC
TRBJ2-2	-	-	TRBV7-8	CASSLAVRAGELFF	TGTGCCAGCAGCTTAGCAGTACGGGCCGGGGAGCTGTTTTTT
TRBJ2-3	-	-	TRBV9	CASSPRASTDTQYF	TGTGCCAGCAGCCCTCGGGCTAGCACAGATACGCAGTATTTT
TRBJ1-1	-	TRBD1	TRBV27	CASSSRDRGTEAFF	TGTGCCAGCAGTTCCCGGGACAGGGGGACTGAAGCTTTCTTT
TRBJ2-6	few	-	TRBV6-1	CASLRDSGANVLTF	TGTGCCAGCTTAAGGGACTCTGGGGCCAACGTCCTGACTTTC
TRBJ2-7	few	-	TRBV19	CASSRFPAYEQYF	TGTGCCAGTAGTCGGTTTCCAGCCTACGAGCAGTACTTC
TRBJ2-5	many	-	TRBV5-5	CASSFGTQETQYF	TGTGCCAGCAGCTTTGGGACACAAGAGACCCAGTACTTC
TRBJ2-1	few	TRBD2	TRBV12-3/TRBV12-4	CASSLGLAGSEQFF	TGTGCCAGCAGTTTGGGACTAGCGGGGAGTGAGCAGTTCTTC
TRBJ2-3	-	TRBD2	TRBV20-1	CSARGLAGGPYADTQYF	TGCAGTGCTAGAGGACTAGCGGGGGGGCCATATGCAGATACGCAGTATTTT
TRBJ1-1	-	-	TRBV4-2	CASSQDLATLNTEAFF	TGTGCCAGCAGCCAAGATCTTGCCACATTGAACACTGAAGCTTTCTTT